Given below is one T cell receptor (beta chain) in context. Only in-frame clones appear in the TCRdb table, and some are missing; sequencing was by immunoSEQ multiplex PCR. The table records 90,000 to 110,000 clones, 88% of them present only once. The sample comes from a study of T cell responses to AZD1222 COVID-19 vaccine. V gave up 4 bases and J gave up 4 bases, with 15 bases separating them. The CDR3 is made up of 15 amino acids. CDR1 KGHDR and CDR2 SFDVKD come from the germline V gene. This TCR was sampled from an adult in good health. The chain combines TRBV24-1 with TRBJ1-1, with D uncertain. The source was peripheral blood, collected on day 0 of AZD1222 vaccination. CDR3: CATSESGNLGTEAFF. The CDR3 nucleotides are TGTGCCACCAGTGAATCCGGGAATTTGGGCACTGAAGCTTTCTTT.